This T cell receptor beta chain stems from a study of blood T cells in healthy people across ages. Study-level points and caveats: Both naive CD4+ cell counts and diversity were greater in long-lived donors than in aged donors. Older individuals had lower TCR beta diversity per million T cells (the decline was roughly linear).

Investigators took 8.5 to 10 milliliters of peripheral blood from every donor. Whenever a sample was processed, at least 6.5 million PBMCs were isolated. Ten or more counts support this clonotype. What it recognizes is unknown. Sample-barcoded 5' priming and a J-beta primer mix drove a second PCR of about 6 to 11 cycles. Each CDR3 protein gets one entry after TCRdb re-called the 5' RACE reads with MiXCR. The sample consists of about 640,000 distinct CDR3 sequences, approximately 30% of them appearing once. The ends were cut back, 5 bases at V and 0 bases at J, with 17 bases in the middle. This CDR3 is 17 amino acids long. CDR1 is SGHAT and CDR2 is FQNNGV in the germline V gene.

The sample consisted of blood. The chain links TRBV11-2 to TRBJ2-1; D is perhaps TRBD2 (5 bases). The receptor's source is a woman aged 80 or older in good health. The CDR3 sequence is CASSAGSGQSSYNEQFF. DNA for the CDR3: TGTGCCAGCAGCGCAGGCAGCGGCCAGAGCTCCTACAATGAGCAGTTCTTC.